The next 22 T cell receptor beta chains were all read from a single sample in a study of early T cells in non-severe SARS-CoV-2 infection. TCRdb fed the 5' RACE reads into MiXCR, producing one record per CDR3 protein. The table lists some 50,000 distinct CDR3 sequences, around 10% of them singletons. This material consisted of whole blood, taken at baseline. These receptors were obtained from an adult who was a healthcare worker with PCR-confirmed SARS-CoV-2 infection or an uninfected control (not recorded which).

The sample holds a few counts of this clonotype. J is TRBJ2-1 and V is TRBV2; 11 bases line up with TRBD1. Unmatched junction bases numbered 6, after V lost 3 bases and J lost 8 bases. This CDR3 has 15 amino acids. Germline lookup yields CDR1 SNHLY and CDR2 FYNNEI. The CDR3: CASSDTGTGGYEQFF. The CDR3 region has the DNA TGTGCCAGCAGTGACACCGGGACAGGGGGGTATGAGCAGTTCTTC.

This clonotype was counted at least ten times. The V and J genes are TRBV29-1 and TRBJ2-3; TRBD2 agrees at 12 bases. J lost 5 bases, V lost 2 bases, and 8 bases had no gene match. Per germline, CDR1 SQVTM and CDR2 ANQGSEA. There are 16 residues in the CDR3. The CDR3 reads CSVELRLAGEVDTQYF. Written as DNA, the CDR3 is TGCAGCGTTGAACTTCGACTAGCGGGAGAAGTAGATACGCAGTATTTT.

CDR3 region: CASSPRDRGLRSEAFF. The CDR3 nucleotides read TGTGCCAGCAGCCCACGGGACAGGGGTTTGCGGTCTGAAGCTTTCTTT. This chain uses TRBV5-4 with TRBJ1-1; TRBD1 matches 10 bases. The V gene's germline CDR1 is SGHNT and CDR2 YYREEE (reference sequence). The CDR3 is made up of 16 amino acids. V lost 4 bases and J lost 6; bases outside the gene matches: 12.

The chain combines TRBV7-8 with TRBJ2-2, with D possibly matching TRBD1 (6 bases). The CDR3 extends over 14 amino acids. The ends were cut back, 10 bases at V and 0 bases at J, with 12 bases in the middle. The germline gives CDR1 SGHVS, CDR2 FQNEAQ. The CDR3 nucleotides read TGTGCCACACCTAACAGGGCGAACACCGGGGAGCTGTTTTTT. This gives the protein CATPNRANTGELFF.

The chain carries TRBV10-2 and TRBJ2-2; 13 bases align to TRBD2. CDR3 length: 17 amino acids. V gave up 4 bases and J gave up 7 bases; unmatched junction bases: 9. Germline V gene sequence: CDR1 WSHSY, CDR2 SAAADI. CDR3 in amino acids: CASSVPGLAGPSGELFF. The CDR3 bases are TGCGCCAGCAGTGTACCGGGACTAGCGGGACCGAGCGGGGAGCTGTTTTTT.

This clonotype was seen repeatedly, ten times or more. V usage is TRBV28 and J usage is TRBJ1-6; tentatively, D is TRBD1 (6 bases). V lost 1 base to trimming and J lost 7 bases, with 11 bases between them. Germline-derived CDR1 and CDR2 are MDHEN and SYDVKM. CDR3 length: 15 residues. The CDR3 protein is CASSLYRVLNSPLHF. The CDR3 DNA reads as TGTGCCAGCAGTTTATACAGGGTATTGAATTCACCCCTCCACTTT.

The chain combines TRBV7-3 with TRBJ2-5; 12 bases are shared with TRBD2. This CDR3 has 17 amino acids. Germline assignment: CDR1 SGHTA and CDR2 FQGTGA. The J segment lost 2 bases and the V segment lost 5 bases, leaving 9 bases of the junction unmatched. CDR3 DNA sequence: TGTGCCAGCAGCCTTGATGGACTAGCGGGAACACAAGAGACCCAGTACTTC. This encodes CASSLDGLAGTQETQYF. The whole variable domain, filled in from reference TRBV7-3 and TRBJ2-5, reads GAGVSQTPSNKVTEKGKYVELRCDPISGHTALYWYRQSLGQGPEFLIYFQGTGAADDSGLPNDRFFAVRPEGSVSTLKIQRTERGDSAVYLCASSLDGLAGTQETQYFGPGTRLLVL.

In this sample, this clonotype turned up many times. This chain connects TRBV7-2 to TRBJ1-1, with D possibly being TRBD1 (6 bases). The CDR3 loop spans 15 amino acids. V gave up 5 bases and J gave up 1 base, with 14 bases separating them. Per the germline V gene, CDR1 is SGHTA and CDR2 is FQGNSA. CDR3 amino acids: CASSPWGAANTEAFF. The CDR3 nucleotides read TGTGCCAGCAGCCCGTGGGGGGCAGCGAACACTGAAGCTTTCTTT.

The CDR3 bases are TGTGCCAGCAGCTCTTGGACTAGCGGGGCCTACGAGCAGTACTTC. Its protein product is CASSSWTSGAYEQYF. The V and J genes are TRBV11-1 and TRBJ2-7, with TRBD2 matching 12 bases. V shed 4 bases and J 2 bases; nucleotides not matched to a gene: 3. In germline, CDR1 is SGHAT, CDR2 FQDESV (reference sequence). The CDR3 spans 15 residues.

This clonotype has only a few counts. The J gene is TRBJ1-1, the V gene TRBV11-2, with D hard to call. V was trimmed by 8 bases and J by 5 bases, leaving 18 bases between them. Looked up from germline, CDR1 is SGHAT and CDR2 is FQNNGV. This CDR3 spans 14 amino acids. CDR3 nucleotide sequence: TGTGCCAGCGCTAGGACGGTGCCGGGGACTGAAGCTTTCTTT. This encodes CASARTVPGTEAFF.

A few counts support this clonotype. V gene TRBV6-1 combines with J gene TRBJ1-5; the D is unclear. V was pared by 10 bases and J by 6 bases, with 19 bases between. Germline V gene lookup returns CDR1 MNHNS and CDR2 SASEGT. The CDR3 runs 14 residues. The CDR3 bases are TGTGCCACTCAAGACGAACTGCGGGGTCAGCCCCAGCATTTT. Its translation is CATQDELRGQPQHF.

This clonotype was seen at least ten times. This chain connects TRBV20-1 to TRBJ1-1; D unresolved. The germline V gene encodes CDR1 DFQATT and CDR2 SNEGSKA (reference sequence). Trimming left V 0 bases short and J 4 bases short, with 9 bases between. The CDR3 runs to 13 residues. The CDR3 sequence: CSARDLEGTEAFF. The DNA for the CDR3 is TGCAGTGCTAGAGATTTGGAAGGCACTGAAGCTTTCTTT.

The chain has TRBV5-1 and TRBJ2-7; D ambiguous. Trimming cost V 4 bases and J 4 bases, with 12 bases left between them. The CDR3 loop spans 13 amino acids. Germline lookup yields CDR1 SGHRS and CDR2 YFSETQ. CDR3 bases: TGCGCCAGCAGCCCGCTGGTGGGATACGAGCAGTACTTC. Translating it yields CASSPLVGYEQYF.

This clonotype has ten or more counts. The rearrangement links TRBV6-6 to TRBJ2-5; no reliable D call. V was trimmed by 0 bases and J by 2 bases, leaving 4 bases between them. This CDR3 has 13 amino acids. Germline CDR1 and CDR2: MNHNY and SVGAGI (reference sequence). Here the CDR3 reads CASSYSIQETQYF. The DNA for the CDR3 is TGTGCCAGCAGTTACTCGATACAAGAGACCCAGTACTTC.

This clonotype was counted a few times. The chain links TRBV27 to TRBJ2-7; 11 bases agree with TRBD2. The CDR3 covers 13 residues. CDR1 and CDR2 (germline): MNHEY, SMNVEV (reference sequence). The ends lost 6 bases at V and 5 bases at J; junction bases unmatched: 3. In DNA, the CDR3 is TGTGCCAGCAGACTAGCGGGAGCCCACGAGCAGTACTTC. Its translation is CASRLAGAHEQYF.

This clonotype was observed a handful of times. The rearrangement links TRBV19 to TRBJ2-2; tentatively, D is TRBD2 (5 bases). The CDR3 has 17 residues. Germline V CDR1 and CDR2: LNHDA, SQIVND (reference sequence). V gave up 4 bases and J gave up 3 bases, with 18 bases separating them. CDR3 nucleotide sequence: TGTGCCAGTAGTAAACAGCCCTACCTCGGGGACACCGGGGAGCTGTTTTTT. Translated: CASSKQPYLGDTGELFF.

This chain connects TRBV29-1 to TRBJ2-5, with D perhaps TRBD1 (5 bases). V was trimmed by 7 bases and J by 4 bases, leaving 13 bases between them. This CDR3 has 12 amino acids. Germline-derived CDR1 and CDR2 are SQVTM and ANQGSEA. The CDR3, as DNA: TGCAGCGGCAGTGTTCAGGGAGAGACCCAGTACTTC. Translating gives CSGSVQGETQYF.

This chain connects TRBV11-2 to TRBJ2-1; no firm D call. Germline lookup yields CDR1 SGHAT and CDR2 FQNNGV. Trimming cost V 4 bases and J 0 bases, with 31 bases left between them. The CDR3 is made up of 22 amino acids. The CDR3 DNA sequence: TGTGCCAGCAGCTCACCCAATCGGATCGGGCTTTCGAGACTGAGCTCCTACAATGAGCAGTTCTTC. Its protein product is CASSSPNRIGLSRLSSYNEQFF.

The chain carries TRBV19 and TRBJ2-3; TRBD1 or TRBD2 may be the D gene (6 bases each). The CDR3 runs to 13 residues. V gave up 10 bases and J gave up 2 bases, with 13 bases separating them. The germline gives CDR1 LNHDA, CDR2 SQIVND (reference sequence). CDR3 in amino acids: CATRGETTDTQYF. Written as DNA, the CDR3 is TGTGCCACTAGGGGGGAGACCACAGATACGCAGTATTTT.

This clonotype turned up a few times. The chain recombines TRBV10-2 with TRBJ2-3, with 14 nucleotides matching TRBD2. The trim removed 5 bases at V and 0 bases at J, leaving 4 bases unmatched. The germline V gene encodes CDR1 WSHSY and CDR2 SAAADI. The CDR3 is made up of 17 amino acids. The CDR3: CASSRLAGGASTDTQYF. The CDR3 nucleotides read TGCGCCAGCAGTAGACTAGCGGGGGGGGCTAGCACAGATACGCAGTATTTT.

The V call is TRBV7-8, the J call TRBJ2-7; no clear D gene. Germline CDR1 reads SGHVS; CDR2 reads FQNEAQ. The V end lost 7 bases, the J end lost 1 base, and 17 bases lay between the germline ends. This CDR3 is 15 amino acids long. This chain's CDR3 is CASISNLGKSYEQYF. CDR3 coding DNA: TGTGCCAGCATCTCCAACTTGGGGAAGTCCTACGAGCAGTACTTC.

The rearrangement uses TRBV5-1 and TRBJ2-3; 7 nucleotides align to TRBD2. Germline lookup yields CDR1 SGHRS and CDR2 YFSETQ. The CDR3 is 16 residues long. V shed 1 base and J 2 bases; nucleotides not matched to a gene: 7. The CDR3 region has the DNA TGCGCCAGCAGCTTGTCGACGGGAGGTCCCACAGATACGCAGTATTTT. Its protein product is CASSLSTGGPTDTQYF. The full variable domain, with the rest looked up from reference TRBV5-1 and TRBJ2-3, is KAGVTQTPRYLIKTRGQQVTLSCSPISGHRSVSWYQQTPGQGLQFLFEYFSETQRNKGNFPGRFSGRQFSNSRSEMNVSTLELGDSALYLCASSLSTGGPTDTQYFGPGTRLTVL.